These T cell receptor beta chains were read from a single sample in a study of cytomegalovirus exposure and HLA in healthy donors. Using immunoSEQ multiplex PCR, the repertoire was profiled, and TCRdb retains in-frame clones only, with some absent. The table records over 150,000 clones, over 70% of them present only once. Sample: PBMCs. Receptors were obtained from a man younger than 40 in good health and CMV-seronegative. The CDR3 runs from the conserved cysteine through the conserved F or W. The D gene is left open where the match is weak. The listing skips clone size in some rows; elsewhere it reads once, few, many or a size class.

J,size,V,D,DNA,CDR3
TRBJ2-3,-,TRBV5-6,-,TGTGCCAGCAGCTCATCAGATACGCAGTATTTT,CASSSSDTQYF
TRBJ2-1,-,TRBV27,-,TGTGCCAGCAGGAACCCGGCGGGGAGCTCCTACAATGAGCAGTTCTTC,CASRNPAGSSYNEQFF
TRBJ2-3,-,TRBV7-2,TRBD2,TGTGCCAGCAGCTTGGATAGCGGGGCGGGGACAGATACGCAGTATTTT,CASSLDSGAGTDTQYF
TRBJ2-6,-,TRBV9,-,TGTGCCAGCAGCGTAGCAAGTAGTCCCAACGTCCTGACTTTC,CASSVASSPNVLTF
TRBJ2-7,-,TRBV5-1,-,TGCGCCAGCAGCCGCACCGGGACACGCATACAGTACTTC,CASSRTGTRIQYF
TRBJ1-2,-,TRBV7-2,-,TGTGCCAGCACCTTAGGCGGTAGCTACACCTTC,CASTLGGSYTF
TRBJ1-6,-,TRBV28,-,TGTGCCAGCAGCCCCCCGACAGGTCTCTCCTATAATTCACCCCTCCACTTT,CASSPPTGLSYNSPLHF
TRBJ1-2,-,TRBV2,-,TGTGCCAGCAGTCCAATTCAGGGCACCAACTCCTATGGCTACACCTTC,CASSPIQGTNSYGYTF
TRBJ1-1,once,TRBV29-1,-,TGCAGCGCGGAAGGGACACGAACTGAAGCTTTCTTT,CSAEGTRTEAFF
TRBJ2-2,-,TRBV4-2,-,TGTGCCAGCAGCCAACGGGTACCCGGGGAGCTGTTTTTT,CASSQRVPGELFF
TRBJ2-7,once,TRBV19,TRBD2,TGTGCCAGTAGTATGGGGCAGGGAGGGTACGAGCAGTACTTC,CASSMGQGGYEQYF
TRBJ2-3,-,TRBV11-2,-,TGTGCCAGCAGCGGCGGGGCTAGCACAGATACGCAGTATTTT,CASSGGASTDTQYF
TRBJ2-4,-,TRBV7-9,TRBD1,TGTGCCAGCAGCCCCCACTACAGGGGAGACATTCAGTACTTC,CASSPHYRGDIQYF
TRBJ1-1,-,TRBV9,-,TGTGCCAGCAGCGTAGATCGTGACACTGAAGCTTTCTTT,CASSVDRDTEAFF
TRBJ2-7,-,TRBV5-5,TRBD1,TGTGCCAGCAGCCCGCGGGCAGGGGGCTACGAGCAGTACTTC,CASSPRAGGYEQYF
TRBJ1-5,-,TRBV28,-,TGTGCCAGCAGCCGTCGGTGGGAAGGGGATCAGCCCCAGCATTTT,CASSRRWEGDQPQHF
TRBJ2-5,-,TRBV11-2,-,TGTGCCAGCAGCTTAGATACTACGGGGTCCAGACAAGAGACCCAGTACTTC,CASSLDTTGSRQETQYF
TRBJ1-6,-,TRBV5-1,-,TGCGCCAGCAGGCCCGGGAATGCGGCTAATTCACCCCTCCACTTT,CASRPGNAANSPLHF
TRBJ2-7,-,TRBV5-6,TRBD1,TGTGCCAGCAGCTTCGGACAGGGGTGGGAGCAGTACTTC,CASSFGQGWEQYF
TRBJ2-1,-,TRBV29-1,-,TGCAGCGTTGGAGACAATGAGCAGTTCTTC,CSVGDNEQFF
TRBJ1-2,-,TRBV6-6,-,TGTGCCAGCAGCACTAGCCGGGACTACAACTATGGCTACACCTTC,CASSTSRDYNYGYTF
TRBJ1-1,-,TRBV7-9,-,TGTGCCAGCAGCTTAGCGAAGGGTACGGGAACTGAAGCTTTCTTT,CASSLAKGTGTEAFF
TRBJ2-3,-,TRBV6-1,-,TGTGCCAGCAGTGAAGGTGTAGTGTGGGATACGCAGTATTTT,CASSEGVVWDTQYF
TRBJ2-7,-,TRBV7-2,TRBD2,TGTGCCAGCAGCCTAACCGCGGCGGGGGGGACGAGCGAGCAGTACTTC,CASSLTAAGGTSEQYF
TRBJ2-3,-,TRBV29-1,TRBD1,TGCAGCGTCTCCTCGACAGGGTACGGAGATACGCAGTATTTT,CSVSSTGYGDTQYF
TRBJ2-6,once,TRBV7-9,-,TGTGCCAGCAGCCCTATCCCTAAAGCTAACTCTGGGGCCAACGTCCTGACTTTC,CASSPIPKANSGANVLTF
TRBJ2-1,-,TRBV28,-,TGTGCCAGTACCGTCCCCAAGGGCGGGGTCTTATGGTTCTTC,CASTVPKGGVLWFF
TRBJ2-5,-,TRBV6-6,TRBD1,TGTGCCAGCACCCCCGGGACAGGGATTAGCGAGACCCAGTACTTC,CASTPGTGISETQYF
TRBJ2-1,-,TRBV5-4,TRBD1,TGTGCCAGCAGCCAGGGACAGAATAATGAGCAGTTCTTC,CASSQGQNNEQFF
TRBJ2-4,once,TRBV13,TRBD2,TGTGCCAGCAGCCCCGGACTAGCGGGGGGCGGGAACATTCAGTACTTC,CASSPGLAGGGNIQYF
TRBJ1-5,-,TRBV19,-,TGTGCCAGTAGTATCCACGTAGGGGGTAATCAGCCCCAGCATTTT,CASSIHVGGNQPQHF
TRBJ1-5,-,TRBV2,TRBD1,TGTGCCAGCAGTAGGGAAACAGGGGAGTATCAGCCCCAGCATTTT,CASSRETGEYQPQHF
TRBJ1-1,-,TRBV6-4,TRBD1,TGTGCCAGCAGACCAGGACAGGGAAGGTACACTGAAGCTTTCTTT,CASRPGQGRYTEAFF
TRBJ2-2,-,TRBV4-2,-,TGTGCCAGCAGCACGCAATCCCGGGACACGACCGGGGAGCTGTTTTTT,CASSTQSRDTTGELFF
TRBJ2-1,once,TRBV5-4,-,TGTGCCAGCAGCCTTGGCAGGCCTGATGAGCAGTTCTTC,CASSLGRPDEQFF
TRBJ1-2,few,TRBV18,TRBD1,TGTGCCAGCTCACCATACGACAGGGACTATGGCTACACCTTC,CASSPYDRDYGYTF
TRBJ2-2,-,TRBV5-4,TRBD1,TGTGCCAGCAGCAGGGGGGACAGGGGGCACCCGAACACCGGGGAGCTGTTTTTT,CASSRGDRGHPNTGELFF
TRBJ2-3,-,TRBV11-1,-,TGTGCCAGCAGCTTAGGCGGGAACACAGATACGCAGTATTTT,CASSLGGNTDTQYF
TRBJ1-3,-,TRBV5-1,-,TGCGCCAGCAGCTTGGAGGCGACACGAGCACCTGGAAACACCATATATTTT,CASSLEATRAPGNTIYF
TRBJ2-7,few,TRBV5-1,TRBD1,TGCGCCAGCAAGACCGGGACAGGGCCCTACGAGCAGTACTTC,CASKTGTGPYEQYF
TRBJ1-1,-,TRBV6-6,TRBD1,TGTGCCAGCAGCGGGGACAGGGTGGGTGGTGAAGCTTTCTTT,CASSGDRVGGEAFF
TRBJ2-7,-,TRBV5-1,TRBD2,TGCGCCAGCAGCTCAGGACTAGCGGTGGGGGTCGAGCAGTACTTC,CASSSGLAVGVEQYF
TRBJ2-3,-,TRBV19,-,TGTGCCAGTAAGGGGTTTTTGGGCACAGATACGCAGTATTTT,CASKGFLGTDTQYF
TRBJ2-5,-,TRBV6-5,-,TGTGCCAGCAGTTACTTTGGGGACAACCAAGAGACCCAGTACTTC,CASSYFGDNQETQYF
TRBJ2-3,-,TRBV6-4,TRBD1,TGTGCCAGCAGTGACTCAGGGACAGGGAAATACGCAGATACGCAGTATTTT,CASSDSGTGKYADTQYF
TRBJ1-5,-,TRBV28,TRBD1,TGTGCCAGCATACGGGACAGGGGTCAGCCCCAGCATTTT,CASIRDRGQPQHF
TRBJ1-1,-,TRBV5-1,TRBD1,TGCGCCAGCAGCTTCGGGACAGCGAACACTGAAGCTTTCTTT,CASSFGTANTEAFF
TRBJ1-6,-,TRBV5-6,-,TGTGCCAGCAGCTTTGAGCTTAATTCACCCCTCAACTTT,CASSFELNSPLNF
TRBJ2-7,-,TRBV11-2,-,TGTGCCAGCAGCTTCCCGGGACTGGGATTCTACGAGCAGTACTTC,CASSFPGLGFYEQYF
TRBJ1-1,-,TRBV27,-,TGTGCCAGCAGTCCTCGCAGTGCCATGAACACTGAAGCTTTCTTT,CASSPRSAMNTEAFF
TRBJ2-7,-,TRBV10-3,TRBD1,TGTGCCATCAGTGAAGAAGGGACAGGGACCTACGAGCAGTACTTC,CAISEEGTGTYEQYF
TRBJ2-3,few,TRBV10-3,TRBD2,TGTGCCATCAGCGGCGTAGCGGGGGGCACAGATACGCAGTATTTT,CAISGVAGGTDTQYF
TRBJ2-1,once,TRBV7-9,-,TGTGCCAGCAGCTTACCGATTAGCCCGATTTACAATGAGCAGTTCTTC,CASSLPISPIYNEQFF